This TCR beta chain stems from a study of identifying expanded T cells in peripheral blood. This CDR3 has 16 residues. The germline V gene has CDR1 LNHDA and CDR2 SQIVND (reference sequence). V lost 6 bases to trimming and J lost 7 bases; unmatched junction nucleotides: 14. Using immunoSEQ multiplex PCR, the repertoire was profiled, and TCRdb retains in-frame clones only, with some absent. The repertoire has approximately 80,000 clones, 84% of them found once; the top ten carry around 19%. A word on this clone: What it binds is unknown.

Study-wide results and limits: Clone count variance between approximately two-week samples rose with total template count.

This sequence originates from a person aged 18-69 years in good health. Material: blood. J is TRBJ1-2 and V is TRBV19; 10 bases align to TRBD1. The CDR3 nucleotides are TGTGCCAGTAGGCTCGACCCGGGACAGGGGACGGGTGGCTACACCTTC. Translated, it gives CASRLDPGQGTGGYTF. Full variable domain (missing parts from reference TRBV19 and TRBJ1-2): DGGITQSPKYLFRKEGQNVTLSCEQNLNHDAMYWYRQDPGQGLRLIYYSQIVNDFQKGDIAEGYSVSREKKESFPLTVTSAQKNPTAFYLCASRLDPGQGTGGYTFGSGTRLTVV.